This T cell receptor beta chain derives from a study of identical twins. V was clipped by 3 bases and J by 8 bases, with 11 bases between them. Per germline, CDR1 LGHDT and CDR2 YNNKEL (reference sequence). This CDR3 comprises 13 residues. Via MiXCR, TCRdb re-called the 5' RACE reads, giving one row per CDR3 protein. The table shows 450,000 or so distinct CDR3 sequences, with 24% occurring only once. This clonotype was detected only a few times. These data also formed part of another study, on T cells expressing NK-cell markers.

The rearrangement uses TRBV3-1 and TRBJ2-1; no reliable D call. The TCR comes from a woman aged 18-30 years in good health. Sequencing input: CD4+ T cells sorted from blood. The CDR3 region has the DNA TGTGCCAGCAGCCACATAAGCATCCATGAGCAGTTCTTC. Protein product: CASSHISIHEQFF.